The 15 T cell receptor beta chains listed next were all sequenced from one sample in a study of blood T cell repertoires in COVID-19. Sequencing used immunoSEQ multiplex PCR; TCRdb keeps in-frame clones, though not all of them. The table shows about 200,000 clones, with about 86% occurring only once. Sequenced input: PBMCs or T cells enriched from blood (not recorded which). The receptors shown here come from a woman under 40 who had been exposed to COVID-19.

The chain is built from TRBV29-1 and TRBJ1-2; a weak D match, TRBD1 (5 bases). CDR3 size: 12 residues. Germline CDR1 reads SQVTM; CDR2 reads ANQGSEA. The V and J ends lost 6 bases and 1 base respectively, with 9 bases between them. The CDR3 protein is CSVPDSNYGYTF. Here the CDR3 DNA reads TGCAGCGTCCCAGACAGTAACTATGGCTACACCTTC.

This clone has a count of ten or more. The sample holds other DNA sequences that translate to the same CDR3. The chain carries TRBV2 and TRBJ1-1, with TRBD1 matching 7 bases. The CDR3 has 13 amino acids. Trimming removed 7 bases from V and 5 bases from J; junction bases left unmatched: 7. Germline lookup yields CDR1 SNHLY and CDR2 FYNNEI. CDR3 DNA sequence: TGTGCCAGCACCAGGACAGGCGTTACTGAAGCTTTCTTT. It specifies CASTRTGVTEAFF.

The chain recombines TRBV3-1 (or the pseudogene TRBV3-2) with TRBJ1-2, with 7 bases that match TRBD1. The CDR3 has 15 amino acids. In germline, CDR1 is LGHDT, CDR2 YNNKEL (reference sequence). The V gene end was trimmed by 0 bases and the J gene end by 14 bases; junction bases not matched to a gene: 15. The CDR3 DNA sequence: TGTGCCAGCAGCCAAGACCATATGACAGGGCGGATACGGACCTTC. It encodes CASSQDHMTGRIRTF.

This clone was observed a single time. The chain combines TRBV29-1 with TRBJ1-1; D remains unclear. The germline gives CDR1 SQVTM, CDR2 ANQGSEA. The length of the CDR3 is 11 residues. V was trimmed by 4 bases and J by 11 bases, leaving 14 bases between them. The CDR3 DNA follows: TGCAGCGTTGGGGGAGGGTTGATGGCTTTCTTT. Residues: CSVGGGLMAFF. Using reference TRBV29-1 and TRBJ1-1 for the parts outside the CDR3, the full variable domain is SAVISQKPSRDICQRGTSLTIQCQVDSQVTMMFWYRQQPGQSLTLIATANQGSEATYESGFVIDKFPISRPNLTFSTLTVSNMSPEDSSIYLCSVGGGLMAFFGQGTRLTVV.

This chain links TRBV10-3 with TRBJ1-6; 10 nucleotides agree with TRBD1. V gave up 1 base and J gave up 11 bases; unmatched junction bases: 5. The germline V gene has CDR1 ENHRY and CDR2 SYGVKD. CDR3 size: 15 residues. The CDR3, as DNA: TGTGCCATCAGTGAGTACTGGGACAGGGGTCCACCCCTCCACTTT. It encodes CAISEYWDRGPPLHF.

Only a few counts were recorded for this clone. The chain joins TRBV6-5 to TRBJ1-1, with D possibly matching TRBD1 (5 bases). The CDR3 contains 14 residues. Germline assignment: CDR1 MNHEY and CDR2 SVGAGI. The V gene lost 6 bases and the J gene lost 4 bases, with 15 bases spanning the gap. CDR3 DNA sequence: TGTGCCAGCAGGCCTAGACAGCCAGGCACTGAAGCTTTCTTT. Amino acid sequence: CASRPRQPGTEAFF.

In this sample, this clone turned up once. This chain uses TRBV29-1 with TRBJ2-2, with D maybe TRBD1 (6 bases). Trimming pared 4 bases from V and 4 bases from J, leaving 19 bases between. The CDR3 is 16 residues long. Per the germline V gene, CDR1 is SQVTM and CDR2 is ANQGSEA. The CDR3 DNA reads TGCAGCGTTGGCGTCGGTCGGGACATGAGCACCGGGGAGCTGTTTTTT. Residues: CSVGVGRDMSTGELFF.

This chain connects TRBV5-6 to TRBJ1-2, with D tentatively TRBD1 (5 bases). V lost 4 bases and J 2 bases, leaving 15 bases between the germline ends. This CDR3 is built from 15 residues. Germline values: CDR1 SGHDT, CDR2 YYEEEE. The CDR3 DNA follows: TGTGCCAGCAGCCCCCTCGGGGGGACGAACTATGGCTACACCTTC. It yields the protein CASSPLGGTNYGYTF.

The chain uses TRBV6-1 and TRBJ1-6; 9 bases align to TRBD1. The CDR3 loop spans 15 amino acids. J gave up 9 bases and V 3 bases, and 6 bases lay outside the gene matches. Germline V gives CDR1 MNHNS, CDR2 SASEGT. Written as DNA, the CDR3 is TGTGCCAGCAGTGACCAACAGGGGGCCACTTCACCCCTCCACTTT. The encoded protein is CASSDQQGATSPLHF.

CDR3 sequence: CASSGASGEGYTEAFF. The DNA for the CDR3 is TGTGCCAGCAGCGGGGCGTCTGGGGAAGGGTACACTGAAGCTTTCTTT. V is TRBV5-4 and J is TRBJ1-1; D perhaps matches TRBD1 (5 bases). CDR1 is SGHNT and CDR2 is YYREEE in the germline V gene (reference sequence). CDR3 length: 16 amino acids. Trimming removed 4 bases from V and 3 bases from J, with 19 bases in between.

The rearrangement links TRBV9 to TRBJ1-4; D uncertain. The germline V and J ends were trimmed by 5 bases and 0 bases, with 11 bases remaining between them. This CDR3 is built from 15 residues. Germline V gene lookup returns CDR1 SGDLS and CDR2 YYNGEE. Written as DNA, the CDR3 is TGTGCCAGCAGGCCCGGGATCGCAACTAATGAAAAACTGTTTTTT. Encoded protein: CASRPGIATNEKLFF.

The chain has TRBV5-4 and TRBJ1-1; D gene ambiguous. V lost 4 bases to trimming and J lost 3 bases, with 13 bases between them. This CDR3 spans 14 amino acids. The germline V gene has CDR1 SGHNT and CDR2 YYREEE (reference sequence). The CDR3 is CASSVESGDTEAFF. The CDR3 region has the DNA TGTGCCAGCAGCGTCGAATCGGGAGACACTGAAGCTTTCTTT.

The chain uses TRBV19 and TRBJ1-2, with 9 bases fitting TRBD1. This CDR3 is 16 amino acids long. From germline, CDR1 is LNHDA and CDR2 SQIVND (reference sequence). The trim removed 6 bases at V and 6 bases at J, leaving 14 bases unmatched. The CDR3 nucleotides are TGTGCCAGTAGGACGAACCCTGGGACAGGGAAAAATGGCTACACCTTC. It specifies CASRTNPGTGKNGYTF.

This sequence joins TRBV2 and TRBJ1-3, with 7 nucleotides matching TRBD1. V dropped 7 bases and J dropped 4; count of bases not matched to a gene: 4. CDR1 is SNHLY and CDR2 is FYNNEI in the germline V gene. The CDR3 runs to 13 residues. CDR3 in DNA: TGTGCCAGCACGTCGGACAGGGGAAACACCATATATTTT. Its translation: CASTSDRGNTIYF.

This clone was seen only once. J is TRBJ2-5 and V is TRBV11-3; D is possibly TRBD1 (5 bases). Looked up from germline, CDR1 is SGHNT and CDR2 is YENEEA. The CDR3 spans 17 residues. V lost 1 base and J lost 2, with 17 bases in between. In nucleotides, the CDR3 is TGTGCCAGCAGCTTAGGGGGCGGCGAGTGGCGTCAAGAGACCCAGTACTTC. It is translated as CASSLGGGEWRQETQYF.